The present T cell receptor (beta chain) was sequenced within a study of blood T cell repertoires in COVID-19. As for the study in general: T cells, B-cell-depleted T cells, or PBMCs supplied cDNA or gDNA.

Produced via immunoSEQ multiplex PCR; TCRdb's table is partial and in-frame only. Here the sample spans roughly 140,000 clones, 75% to 90% being singletons. V was trimmed by 2 bases and J by 4 bases, leaving 12 bases between them. The CDR3 sequence is 14 residues long. Germline loops: CDR1 SGHNT, CDR2 YYREEE (reference sequence). The chain links TRBV5-4 to TRBJ1-2; a possible D gene is TRBD1 (5 bases). Material: peripheral blood. This clonotype was obtained from a woman of 80 years or more with acute or convalescent COVID-19. The CDR3 region has the DNA TGTGCCAGCAGCTTACCGACAGAAGGCTATGGCTACACCTTC. This sequence encodes CASSLPTEGYGYTF.